This TCR beta chain emerged from a study of beta chain features in type 1 diabetes. Study details: Sorted cells examined across all samples numbered about 110,000,000. Study-wide results and caveats: It was among patients, rather than healthy donors, that naive, central memory and Treg TCRB repertoires appeared more similar.

What was sequenced were expressed TCRB transcripts, since all of the isolated RNA had been reverse transcribed. Only in-frame clones appear in the TCRdb table, and some are missing; sequencing was by immunoSEQ multiplex PCR. The data contain about 260,000 clones, over 65% of them singletons. Trimming pared 4 bases from V and 10 bases from J, leaving 16 bases between. CDR1 and CDR2 (germline): GTSNPN, SVGIG (reference sequence). The CDR3 totals 12 residues. This clone was recorded once. The antigen is not known. V gene TRBV30 combines with J gene TRBJ1-1; maybe TRBD1 (5 bases). Sequences were obtained from naive CD4+ T cells from blood. The sequence derives from a man aged 25 to 40 in good health. CDR3 region: CAWKIMGRAAFF. DNA for the CDR3: TGTGCCTGGAAGATAATGGGGCGCGCAGCTTTCTTT. The variable domain in full, completed from reference TRBV30 and TRBJ1-1, reads SQTIHQWPATLVQPVGSPLSLECTVEGTSNPNLYWYRQAAGRGLQLLFYSVGIGQISSEVPQNLSASRPQDRQFILSSKKLLLSDSGFYLCAWKIMGRAAFFGQGTRLTVV.